This T cell receptor (beta chain) was obtained from a study of blood T cell repertoires in COVID-19. In the study overall: Samples taken during acute and convalescent COVID-19 were collected in the United States, Italy and Spain.

In the study's own analysis: Using reference gene primer amplification, nucleated cell counts were estimated. Method: immunoSEQ multiplex PCR; TCRdb's copy keeps in-frame clones and lacks some. V, J and clone size were drawn from that table, and D and trimming were deduced from the DNA. This sample has some 250,000 clones; 70% to 75% occur once, and the top ten carry 3% to 3.5%. With 3 bases clipped from V and 8 bases from J, the junction kept 9 bases outside the gene matches. The CDR3 contains 15 residues. Germline V gene data show CDR1 as LNHDA and CDR2 as SQIVND (reference sequence). Sequenced sample: peripheral blood. The source is an elderly woman with acute or convalescent COVID-19. The chain has TRBV19 and TRBJ2-1; TRBD1 matches at 8 bases. The CDR3 protein is CASSMGQATGDEQFF. For the CDR3, the DNA is TGTGCCAGTAGTATGGGACAGGCCACGGGGGATGAGCAGTTCTTC.